This T cell receptor (beta chain) was found in a study of shared clonotypes between healthy human individuals. Study summary: Those who served as donors were a couple of women and a few men between the ages of 18 and 49. There were three CD4 naive, three CD4 memory, two CD8 naive and one CD8 memory plates per donor. Study-level points and caveats: Non-shared clonotypes had lower generation probabilities than clonotypes shared by all four sorted-subset donors.

V gave up 3 bases and J gave up 5 bases; unmatched junction bases: 5. This CDR3 has 16 amino acids. Germline values: CDR1 LGHNA, CDR2 YNFKEQ. Sequencing was performed with immunoSEQ multiplex PCR; in TCRdb, only in-frame clones are kept and a portion is missing. The repertoire has around 1,900,000 clones, about 93% of them found once; the top ten carry more than 1.5%. For this clone: The target antigen is unknown.

Cells designated naive CD8 were CD45RO-negative and were positively selected for CCR7, with terminally differentiated effector memory CD45RA+ cells excluded. This chain connects TRBV4-2 to TRBJ2-2; 11 nucleotides line up with TRBD1. The clonotype was recovered from a man aged 18 to 30 in good health. Some clones in this sample may be carry-over from other donors' samples. The sample comprised naive CD8+ T cells from PBMCs. The CDR3 here is CASSHPGQGDTGELFF. The CDR3 DNA is TGTGCCAGCAGCCATCCGGGACAGGGGGATACCGGGGAGCTGTTTTTT.